This TCR beta chain emerged from a study of blood T cell repertoires in COVID-19. The overall study: Both acute and convalescent COVID-19 samples were obtained from the United States, Italy and Spain. T cells, B-cell-depleted T cells, or PBMCs supplied cDNA or gDNA.

CDR3 size: 14 residues. The V gene end was trimmed by 6 bases and the J gene end by 6 bases; junction bases not matched to a gene: 5. Germline V gives CDR1 WSHSY, CDR2 SAAADI. Generated by immunoSEQ multiplex PCR, the TCRdb table keeps only in-frame clones and is missing some. The sample gives a few hundred thousand clones, 87% of which show up once; 1% to 1.5% is in the top ten. Recruitment covered over 20 US areas and drew participants whose ages spanned about 18 to 95 years. Which cohort a participant joined came from the clinical history participants gave. The sequenced material came from PBMCs or T cells enriched from blood (not recorded which). This TCR was sampled from a man aged 25-45 years who had recovered from COVID-19. The chain uses TRBV10-2 and TRBJ2-5, with TRBD2 matching over 12 bases. In DNA, the CDR3 is TGCGCCAGCAGCCAACTAGCGGGAGGTCAGACCCAGTACTTC. This encodes CASSQLAGGQTQYF.